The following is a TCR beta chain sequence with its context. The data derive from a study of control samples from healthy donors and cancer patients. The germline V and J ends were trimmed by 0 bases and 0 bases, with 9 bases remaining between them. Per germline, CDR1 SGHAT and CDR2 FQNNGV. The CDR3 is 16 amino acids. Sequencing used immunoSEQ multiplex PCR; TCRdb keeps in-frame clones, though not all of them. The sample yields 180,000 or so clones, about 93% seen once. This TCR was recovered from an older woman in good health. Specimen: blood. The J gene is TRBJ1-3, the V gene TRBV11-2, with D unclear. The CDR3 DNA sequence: TGTGCCAGCAGCTTAGATTTGAGGGCCTCTGGAAACACCATATATTTT. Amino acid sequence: CASSLDLRASGNTIYF.